The 19 T cell receptor beta chains presented below share a single source sample, sequenced in a study of PD-L1 blockade in urothelial cancer. Sample time point: pretreatment peripheral blood. Only in-frame clones appear in the TCRdb table, and some are missing; sequencing was by immunoSEQ multiplex PCR. The sample consists of roughly 50,000 clones, roughly nine tenths of them appearing once. The source was PBMCs, collected around atezolizumab (anti-PD-L1) treatment. The receptors come from a woman in her sixties or seventies with urothelial cancer.

This chain connects TRBV19 to TRBJ1-1; TRBD1 matches at 7 bases. Germline V gene data show CDR1 as LNHDA and CDR2 as SQIVND (reference sequence). The CDR3 consists of 15 residues. Trimming removed 4 bases from V and 3 bases from J; junction bases left unmatched: 8. The CDR3 reads CASSTLRGKDTEAFF. In DNA, the CDR3 is TGTGCCAGTAGTACCCTCAGGGGGAAGGACACTGAAGCTTTCTTT.

The chain links TRBV7-8 to TRBJ1-2, with a tentative D call TRBD1 (6 bases). CDR1 is SGHVS, CDR2 FQNEAQ, per germline. Between the trimmed V and J ends, which lost 0 bases and 2 bases, there was a span of 10 bases. The CDR3 is made up of 15 amino acids. The CDR3 region has the DNA TGTGCCAGCAGCTTAGCGGGGGACAAGAACTATGGCTACACCTTC. Its protein product is CASSLAGDKNYGYTF.

This clone was observed a few times. This rearrangement joins TRBV9 to TRBJ1-1, with 8 bases identical to TRBD1. The CDR3 contains 13 residues. The germline V gene has CDR1 SGDLS and CDR2 YYNGEE. V gave up 3 bases and J gave up 4 bases; unmatched junction bases: 2. The CDR3 nucleotides are TGTGCCAGCAGCGGACAGGGGCCCACTGAAGCTTTCTTT. Translated: CASSGQGPTEAFF.

The V and J genes are TRBV15 and TRBJ2-7; a weak D match, TRBD1 (5 bases). Germline lookup yields CDR1 LNHNV and CDR2 YYDKDF (reference sequence). The CDR3 runs to 15 residues. V lost 0 bases to trimming and J lost 4 bases, with 13 bases between them. DNA for the CDR3: TGTGCCACCAGCAGAGATAAAGGACACGGTTACGAGCAGTACTTC. Encoded protein: CATSRDKGHGYEQYF.

The chain recombines TRBV5-1 with TRBJ2-1; perhaps TRBD2 as D (5 bases). This CDR3 region has 13 residues. Between the trimmed V and J ends, which lost 2 bases and 9 bases, there was a span of 12 bases. Germline V CDR1 and CDR2: SGHRS, YFSETQ. The CDR3 region is CASSFDSAAEQFF. The CDR3 DNA reads as TGCGCCAGCAGCTTTGATAGCGCGGCTGAGCAGTTCTTC.

A single count supports this clone. The chain links TRBV5-6 to TRBJ2-1; D possibly corresponds to TRBD2 (5 bases). Germline V lookup: CDR1 SGHDT, CDR2 YYEEEE. Trimming removed 4 bases at V and 0 bases at J, with 11 bases between. The CDR3 is 15 amino acids. The CDR3 reads CASSALLDSYNEQFF. CDR3 DNA sequence: TGTGCCAGCAGCGCCTTACTAGACTCCTACAATGAGCAGTTCTTC.

Concerning this clone: Germline is not matched at one junction end, which may reflect a read error. V usage is TRBV14 and J usage is TRBJ2-1, with D possibly matching TRBD2 (6 bases). Germline CDR1 is SGHDN and CDR2 is FVKESK. This CDR3 comprises 14 residues. This chain's CDR3 is CASSQDFLGGVWVF. The CDR3 bases are TGTGCCAGCAGCCAAGATTTCCTAGGAGGGGTCTGGGTCTTC.

The chain joins TRBV7-8 to TRBJ1-6, with 7 nucleotides matching TRBD1. The CDR3 extends over 15 amino acids. V was pared by 4 bases and J by 7 bases, with 7 bases of the junction left unmatched. Germline values: CDR1 SGHVS, CDR2 FQNEAQ. In DNA, the CDR3 is TGTGCCAGCAGCTGGGGGACAGTGGGGAATTCACCCCTCCACTTT. Translation: CASSWGTVGNSPLHF.

The chain is built from TRBV6-6 and TRBJ1-2, with 7 bases matching TRBD1. CDR1 MNHNY and CDR2 SVGAGI come from the germline V gene (reference sequence). Trimming removed 10 bases from V and 0 bases from J; junction bases left unmatched: 14. There are 16 residues in the CDR3. The CDR3 DNA reads TGTGCCACCTTGACAGGGCGGCCGGGGACTAACTATGGCTACACCTTC. It codes for CATLTGRPGTNYGYTF.

The genes are TRBV6-1 and TRBJ2-7, with a weak D call TRBD2 (6 bases). Per germline, CDR1 MNHNS and CDR2 SASEGT. The CDR3 length is 14 residues. Between the trimmed V and J ends, which lost 0 bases and 3 bases, there was a span of 9 bases. The CDR3 region is CASSEAGDFYEQYF. The CDR3 DNA is TGTGCCAGCAGTGAAGCTGGGGACTTCTACGAGCAGTACTTC.

V usage is TRBV7-9 and J usage is TRBJ1-6; D is undetermined. V lost 4 bases to trimming and J lost 5 bases, with 15 bases between them. This CDR3 contains 16 residues. Germline V CDR1 and CDR2: SEHNR, FQNEAQ (reference sequence). The CDR3 coding sequence is TGTGCCAGCAGCTACCCTCCGTGGAGAGATAATTCACCCCTCCACTTT. Translation: CASSYPPWRDNSPLHF.

The CDR3 loop reads CASSLGSTSGSTDTQYF. The CDR3 DNA is TGCGCCAGCAGCTTGGGTTCAACTAGCGGTAGCACAGATACGCAGTATTTT. This chain connects TRBV5-1 to TRBJ2-3, with 8 nucleotides matching TRBD2. The ends lost 0 bases at V and 0 bases at J; junction bases unmatched: 6. The CDR3 has 17 amino acids. Germline loops: CDR1 SGHRS, CDR2 YFSETQ.

The rearrangement joins TRBV10-3 to TRBJ2-7; D is perhaps TRBD2 (5 bases). The CDR3 covers 13 residues. V was pared by 8 bases and J by 6 bases, with 17 bases between. CDR1 is ENHRY and CDR2 is SYGVKD in the germline V gene. Here the CDR3 DNA reads TGTGCCATCTCGTCAGAGGGTCGTGGCGAGCAGTACTTC. This sequence encodes CAISSEGRGEQYF.

The CDR3 sequence: CASSRDRSSPLHF. The CDR3 nucleotides read TGTGCCAGCAGCCGTGACAGGTCGTCACCCCTCCACTTT. This chain uses TRBV7-9 with TRBJ1-6; D may be TRBD1 (6 bases). Trimming pared 5 bases from V and 10 bases from J, leaving 12 bases between. The CDR3 consists of 13 residues. Germline assignment: CDR1 SEHNR and CDR2 FQNEAQ (reference sequence). The entire variable domain, with the rest obtained from reference TRBV7-9 and TRBJ1-6, is as follows: DTGVSQNPRHKITKRGQNVTFRCDPISEHNRLYWYRQTLGQGPEFLTYFQNEAQLEKSRLLSDRFSAERPKGSFSTLEIQRTEQGDSAMYLCASSRDRSSPLHFGNGTRLTVT.

The chain has TRBV20-1 and TRBJ2-7; 7 bases agree with TRBD1. Trimming cost V 6 bases and J 6 bases; bases outside gene matches: 5. Germline CDR1 is DFQATT and CDR2 is SNEGSKA (reference sequence). The CDR3 is 11 amino acids. DNA of the CDR3: TGCAGTGCCCTACACAGGGGCGAGCAGTACTTC. Protein: CSALHRGEQYF.

The rearrangement joins TRBV19 to TRBJ1-3; weak D call: TRBD1 (5 bases). Germline CDR1 is LNHDA and CDR2 is SQIVND (reference sequence). Trimming removed 4 bases from V and 0 bases from J, with 10 bases in between. This CDR3 has 15 residues. The CDR3 DNA follows: TGTGCCAGTAGTAGACGACAGAACTCTGGAAACACCATATATTTT. Translation: CASSRRQNSGNTIYF.

This clone has just one count. The chain has TRBV27 and TRBJ1-4; D might be TRBD1 (5 bases). V lost 5 bases to trimming and J lost 8 bases, with 18 bases between them. This CDR3 comprises 15 residues. CDR1 and CDR2 from the germline V gene are MNHEY and SMNVEV (reference sequence). This chain's CDR3 is CASSRLQVVGEKLFF. Written as DNA, the CDR3 is TGTGCCAGCAGTCGTCTACAGGTCGTAGGGGAAAAACTGTTTTTT. The full variable domain, with the rest looked up from reference TRBV27 and TRBJ1-4, is EAQVTQNPRYLITVTGKKLTVTCSQNMNHEYMSWYRQDPGLGLRQIYYSMNVEVTDKGDVPEGYKVSRKEKRNFPLILESPSPNQTSLYFCASSRLQVVGEKLFFGSGTQLSVL.

This clone was seen a single time. This chain uses TRBV29-1 with TRBJ2-7; D is perhaps TRBD2 (6 bases). The CDR3 is 13 amino acids. Trimming cost V 4 bases and J 3 bases, with 13 bases left between them. Germline CDR1 SQVTM, CDR2 ANQGSEA. The CDR3 sequence is CSVGAQGGYEQYF. In nucleotides, the CDR3 is TGCAGCGTTGGTGCCCAGGGAGGCTACGAGCAGTACTTC.

The rearrangement joins TRBV27 to TRBJ1-3; D is uncertain. This CDR3 region has 15 residues. Deletions cut 4 bases from V and 4 bases from J, with 14 bases between. The germline V gene encodes CDR1 MNHEY and CDR2 SMNVEV (reference sequence). CDR3 bases: TGTGCCAGCAGTTCCCTCCCTATCTCCGGAAACACCATATATTTT. Translation: CASSSLPISGNTIYF.